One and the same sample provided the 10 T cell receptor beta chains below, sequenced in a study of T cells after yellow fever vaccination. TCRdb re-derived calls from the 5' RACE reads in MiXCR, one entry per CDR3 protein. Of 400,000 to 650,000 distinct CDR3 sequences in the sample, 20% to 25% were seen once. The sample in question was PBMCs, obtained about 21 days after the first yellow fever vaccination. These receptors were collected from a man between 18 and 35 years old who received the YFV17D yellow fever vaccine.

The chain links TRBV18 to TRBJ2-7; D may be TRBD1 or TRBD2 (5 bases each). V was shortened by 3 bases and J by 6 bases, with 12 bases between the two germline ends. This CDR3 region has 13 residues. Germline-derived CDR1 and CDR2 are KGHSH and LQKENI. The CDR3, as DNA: TGTGCCAGCTCACCCCAGGGAGCTGGCGAGCAGTACTTC. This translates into CASSPQGAGEQYF.

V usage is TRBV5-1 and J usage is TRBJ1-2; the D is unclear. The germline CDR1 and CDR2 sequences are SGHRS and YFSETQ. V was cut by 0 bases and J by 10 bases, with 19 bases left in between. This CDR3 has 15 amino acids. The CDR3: CASSLGPGQVNFYTF. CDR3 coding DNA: TGCGCCAGCAGCTTGGGCCCCGGGCAGGTTAACTTCTACACCTTC.

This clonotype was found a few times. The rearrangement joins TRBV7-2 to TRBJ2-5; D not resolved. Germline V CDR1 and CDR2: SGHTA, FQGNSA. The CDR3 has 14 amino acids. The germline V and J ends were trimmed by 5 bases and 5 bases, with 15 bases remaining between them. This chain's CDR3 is CASSPHPSSETQYF. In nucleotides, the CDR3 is TGTGCCAGCAGCCCTCATCCCAGTAGTGAGACCCAGTACTTC.

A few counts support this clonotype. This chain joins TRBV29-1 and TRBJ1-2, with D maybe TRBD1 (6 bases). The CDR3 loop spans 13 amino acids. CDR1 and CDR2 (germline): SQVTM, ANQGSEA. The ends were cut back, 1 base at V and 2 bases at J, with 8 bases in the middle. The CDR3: CSVEGTVNYGYTF. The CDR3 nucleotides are TGCAGCGTTGAAGGGACAGTCAACTATGGCTACACCTTC.

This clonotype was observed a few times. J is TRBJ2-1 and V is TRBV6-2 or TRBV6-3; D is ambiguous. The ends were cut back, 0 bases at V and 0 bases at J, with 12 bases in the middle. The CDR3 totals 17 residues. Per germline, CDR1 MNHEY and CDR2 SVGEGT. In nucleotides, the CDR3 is TGTGCCAGCAGTTACTCGGCGTCTTCTAGCTCCTACAATGAGCAGTTCTTC. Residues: CASSYSASSSSYNEQFF.

The CDR3 nucleotides read TGTGCCAGCAGCCTGGACGGGGGGGACTATGGCTACACCTTC. It specifies CASSLDGGDYGYTF. This chain links TRBV5-4 with TRBJ1-2; possible D gene TRBD1, 5 bases. CDR1 SGHNT and CDR2 YYREEE come from the germline V gene (reference sequence). This CDR3 comprises 14 residues. V was clipped by 4 bases and J by 3 bases, with 13 bases between them. The full variable domain, in which reference TRBV5-4 and TRBJ1-2 provide the parts outside the CDR3, is ETGVTQSPTHLIKTRGQQVTLRCSSQSGHNTVSWYQQALGQGPQFIFQYYREEENGRGNFPPRFSGLQFPNYSSELNVNALELDDSALYLCASSLDGGDYGYTFGSGTRLTVV.

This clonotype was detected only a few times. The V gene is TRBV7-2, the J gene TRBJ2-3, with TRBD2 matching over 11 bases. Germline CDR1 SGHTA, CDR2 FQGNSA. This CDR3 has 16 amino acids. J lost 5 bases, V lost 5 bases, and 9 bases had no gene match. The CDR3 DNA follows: TGTGCCAGCAGCCCACTTCTAGCGGGGGGAAGAGATACGCAGTATTTT. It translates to CASSPLLAGGRDTQYF.

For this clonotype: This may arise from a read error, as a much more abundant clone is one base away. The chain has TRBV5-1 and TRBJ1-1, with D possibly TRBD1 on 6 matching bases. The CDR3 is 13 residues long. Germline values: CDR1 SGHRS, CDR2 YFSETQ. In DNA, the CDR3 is TGCGCCAGCAGCATACAGGGCTGGACTGAAGCTCTCTTT. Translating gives CASSIQGWTEALF.

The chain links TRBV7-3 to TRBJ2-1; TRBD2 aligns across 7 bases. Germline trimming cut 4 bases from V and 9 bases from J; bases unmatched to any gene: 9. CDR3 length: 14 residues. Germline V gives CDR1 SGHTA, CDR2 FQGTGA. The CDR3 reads CASSSWGGGSEQFF. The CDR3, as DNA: TGTGCCAGCAGCTCTTGGGGGGGTGGAAGTGAGCAGTTCTTC.

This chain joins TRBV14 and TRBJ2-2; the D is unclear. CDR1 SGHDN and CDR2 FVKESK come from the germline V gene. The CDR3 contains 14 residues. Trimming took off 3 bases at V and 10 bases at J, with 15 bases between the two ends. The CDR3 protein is CASSQQTPPSELFF. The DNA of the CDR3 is TGTGCCAGCAGCCAGCAGACACCCCCGTCGGAGCTGTTTTTT.